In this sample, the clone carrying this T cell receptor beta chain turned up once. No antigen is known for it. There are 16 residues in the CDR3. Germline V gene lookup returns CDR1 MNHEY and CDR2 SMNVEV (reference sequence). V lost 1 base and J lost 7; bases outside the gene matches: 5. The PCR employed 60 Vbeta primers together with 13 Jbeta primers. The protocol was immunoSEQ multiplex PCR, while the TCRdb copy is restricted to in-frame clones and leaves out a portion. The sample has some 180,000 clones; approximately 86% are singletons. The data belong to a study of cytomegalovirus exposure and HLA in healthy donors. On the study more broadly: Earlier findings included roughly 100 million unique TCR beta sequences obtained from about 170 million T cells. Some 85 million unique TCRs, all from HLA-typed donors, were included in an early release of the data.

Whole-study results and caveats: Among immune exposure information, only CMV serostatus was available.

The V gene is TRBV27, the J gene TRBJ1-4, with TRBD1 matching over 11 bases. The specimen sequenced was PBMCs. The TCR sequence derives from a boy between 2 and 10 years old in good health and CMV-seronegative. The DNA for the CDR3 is TGTGCCAGCAGTTTATTTCCCGGGACAGGGGGTGAAAAACTGTTTTTT. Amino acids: CASSLFPGTGGEKLFF.